The 29 T cell receptor beta chains given below trace back to one sample, sequenced in a study of blood T cell repertoires in COVID-19. The table came from immunoSEQ multiplex PCR; TCRdb's copy has only in-frame clones and leaves some out. The sample yields around 83,000 clones, 85% seen once. Sequencing input: peripheral blood. These receptors were collected from an older woman with acute or convalescent COVID-19.

This clone was counted a single time. The V gene is TRBV6-1, the J gene TRBJ2-3; tentatively, D is TRBD1 (5 bases). This CDR3 has 13 residues. Trimming cost V 3 bases and J 5 bases, with 9 bases left between them. Looked up from germline, CDR1 is MNHNS and CDR2 is SASEGT. The CDR3 nucleotides are TGTGCCAGCAGTGACAGGGCCAGAGATACGCAGTATTTT. Translating gives CASSDRARDTQYF.

J is TRBJ2-2 and V is TRBV6-2 or TRBV6-3; 11 bases line up with TRBD2. CDR1 and CDR2 from the germline V gene are MNHEY and SVGEGT. CDR3 length: 17 residues. V lost 3 bases to trimming and J lost 4 bases; unmatched junction nucleotides: 7. CDR3 in amino acids: CASSYRLAGSVTGELFF. The CDR3 DNA sequence: TGTGCCAGCAGTTATAGACTAGCGGGATCGGTCACCGGGGAGCTGTTTTTT.

This chain uses TRBV5-1 with TRBJ2-1, with TRBD1 matching 10 bases. CDR3 length: 16 residues. Germline V gene sequence: CDR1 SGHRS, CDR2 YFSETQ. Unmatched junction bases numbered 11, after V lost 4 bases and J lost 7 bases. The CDR3 is CASSPSGQGRWNEQFF. The CDR3 coding sequence is TGCGCCAGCAGCCCTTCGGGACAGGGGCGATGGAATGAGCAGTTCTTC.

This sequence joins TRBV6-5 and TRBJ2-5, with 7 nucleotides matching TRBD1. This CDR3 spans 15 amino acids. Trimming at V came to 1 base and at J to 2 bases, leaving 4 bases not matched to a gene. Per germline, CDR1 MNHEY and CDR2 SVGAGI. The CDR3 reads CASSYYRGSQETQYF. The CDR3 DNA reads as TGTGCCAGCAGTTACTACAGGGGCAGTCAAGAGACCCAGTACTTC.

The chain links TRBV27 to TRBJ2-5; weak D call: TRBD2 (6 bases). Germline CDR1 MNHEY, CDR2 SMNVEV (reference sequence). The V end was cut by 5 bases, the J end by 2 bases, with 21 bases between. CDR3 length: 17 amino acids. The CDR3 loop reads CASSPFYGGRNQETQYF. CDR3 sequence (DNA): TGTGCCAGCAGTCCCTTTTACGGGGGACGTAATCAAGAGACCCAGTACTTC.

V usage is TRBV28 and J usage is TRBJ1-2; 8 bases are a match to TRBD1. This CDR3 is built from 15 residues. Germline loops: CDR1 MDHEN, CDR2 SYDVKM. The V and J ends lost 3 bases and 5 bases, in that order; junction bases with no gene match: 8. The CDR3 DNA follows: TGTGCCAGCAGTTTCGGGGACAGGTACGGATATGGCTACACCTTC. It codes for CASSFGDRYGYGYTF.

This chain uses TRBV18 with TRBJ1-4; 8 positions match TRBD1. The CDR3 spans 13 residues. V dropped 4 bases and J dropped 12; count of bases not matched to a gene: 7. The germline gives CDR1 KGHSH, CDR2 LQKENI. The DNA for the CDR3 is TGTGCCAGCTCACTGGGACAGGTGGGGGAACTGTTTTTT. Translating gives CASSLGQVGELFF.

The J gene is TRBJ2-1, the V gene TRBV11-3; D not resolved. This CDR3 spans 15 amino acids. Trimming left V 7 bases short and J 0 bases short, with 13 bases between. Germline CDR1 reads SGHNT; CDR2 reads YENEEA. The CDR3 nucleotides are TGTGCCAGCACTCTATCGCGAAGCTCCTACAATGAGCAGTTCTTC. It translates to CASTLSRSSYNEQFF.

CDR3 in DNA: TGCGCCAGCAGCTGGTTGCCACAGGGGCAGAACACTGAAGCTTTCTTT. As protein: CASSWLPQGQNTEAFF. The chain carries TRBV5-1 and TRBJ1-1; TRBD1 agrees at 7 bases. This CDR3 contains 16 residues. Per the germline V gene, CDR1 is SGHRS and CDR2 is YFSETQ. V lost 3 bases and J lost 1; bases outside the gene matches: 9.

There are a few counts of this clone. The chain recombines TRBV11-3 with TRBJ2-1; 10 nucleotides line up with TRBD2. The CDR3 has 15 residues. V trimming: 1 base; J trimming: 8 bases; junction bases outside the gene matches: 5. Per germline, CDR1 SGHNT and CDR2 YENEEA. The CDR3 region is CASSLVVAGGDEQFF. The CDR3 bases are TGTGCCAGCAGCTTAGTTGTAGCGGGAGGCGATGAGCAGTTCTTC.

The chain combines TRBV27 with TRBJ2-5, with 10 positions matching TRBD2. There are 15 residues in the CDR3. Germline V lookup: CDR1 MNHEY, CDR2 SMNVEV (reference sequence). V dropped 4 bases and J dropped 4; count of bases not matched to a gene: 6. The CDR3 region is CASSSAGGRPETQYF. CDR3 in DNA: TGTGCCAGCAGTTCAGCGGGGGGGCGTCCAGAGACCCAGTACTTC.

The V call is TRBV3-1 (or the pseudogene TRBV3-2), the J call TRBJ2-1; no clear D gene. Trimming cost V 6 bases and J 3 bases, with 12 bases left between them. The CDR3 is 14 residues long. The germline gives CDR1 LGHDT, CDR2 YNNKEL (reference sequence). The CDR3 reads CASSDGQHYNEQFF. The CDR3 DNA reads as TGTGCCAGCAGTGATGGGCAGCACTACAATGAGCAGTTCTTC.

This chain uses TRBV27 with TRBJ1-1, with D perhaps matching TRBD1 (6 bases). V dropped 6 bases and J dropped 6 bases, with 14 bases sitting between them. The CDR3 runs 13 residues. Germline values: CDR1 MNHEY, CDR2 SMNVEV (reference sequence). CDR3 bases: TGTGCCAGCAGCTCCACCAGGGGCGCTGAAGCTTTCTTT. Protein product: CASSSTRGAEAFF.

The chain links TRBV28 to TRBJ2-1, with D tentatively TRBD1 (5 bases). CDR3 length equals 17 residues. V shed 5 bases and J shed 9 bases, with 26 bases lying between them. CDR1 is MDHEN, CDR2 SYDVKM, per germline. The chain's CDR3 is CASSPPWGGSFFLEQFF. CDR3 nucleotide sequence: TGTGCCAGCAGTCCCCCCTGGGGCGGCTCGTTTTTTCTTGAGCAGTTCTTC.

The chain joins TRBV5-1 to TRBJ2-3; D call uncertain. The CDR3 has 12 amino acids. Trimming pared 1 base from V and 4 bases from J, leaving 4 bases between. Germline loops: CDR1 SGHRS, CDR2 YFSETQ. For the CDR3, the DNA is TGCGCCAGCAGCTTGCCGGCAGATACGCAGTATTTT. Translation gives CASSLPADTQYF.

V usage is TRBV19 and J usage is TRBJ1-2; D remains unclear. Germline CDR1 reads LNHDA; CDR2 reads SQIVND (reference sequence). The CDR3 sequence is 15 residues long. V was trimmed by 5 bases and J by 0 bases, leaving 13 bases between them. In DNA, the CDR3 is TGTGCCAGTAGTTTGCAGGTTGACCCTAACTATGGCTACACCTTC. It is translated as CASSLQVDPNYGYTF.

V is TRBV5-6 and J is TRBJ2-3; 8 nucleotides agree with TRBD2. Germline V gene sequence: CDR1 SGHDT, CDR2 YYEEEE. The CDR3 contains 16 residues. The V and J ends lost 0 bases and 6 bases, in that order; junction bases with no gene match: 9. The CDR3 sequence is CASSLAVAGSWDTQYF. The CDR3 DNA follows: TGTGCCAGCAGCTTGGCGGTAGCGGGGTCGTGGGATACGCAGTATTTT.

The J gene is TRBJ2-3, the V gene TRBV9, with 11 bases that match TRBD2. The CDR3 is made up of 18 amino acids. CDR1 and CDR2 from the germline V gene are SGDLS and YYNGEE. The J segment lost 0 bases and the V segment lost 4 bases, leaving 10 bases of the junction unmatched. The CDR3 sequence: CASSPFTSGSLSTDTQYF. The CDR3 DNA reads TGTGCCAGCAGCCCGTTTACTAGCGGGAGCCTAAGCACAGATACGCAGTATTTT.

This clone was counted a few times. This sequence joins TRBV14 and TRBJ1-2, with D unclear. Trimming left V 0 bases short and J 4 bases short, with 12 bases between. Germline V gene lookup returns CDR1 SGHDN and CDR2 FVKESK. CDR3 length equals 15 residues. The CDR3 is CASSQDERSPYGYTF. The CDR3 DNA sequence: TGTGCCAGCAGCCAAGATGAACGAAGCCCCTATGGCTACACCTTC.

J is TRBJ2-1 and V is TRBV19; 9 positions agree with TRBD2. With 1 base clipped from V and 8 bases from J, the junction kept 6 bases outside the gene matches. The CDR3 consists of 15 residues. Germline V gene data show CDR1 as LNHDA and CDR2 as SQIVND (reference sequence). Here the CDR3 reads CASSIVSGSGDEQFF. In DNA form, the CDR3 reads TGTGCCAGTAGTATAGTTAGCGGGAGTGGCGATGAGCAGTTCTTC.

The V call is TRBV27, the J call TRBJ1-2; D is unclear. The V gene's germline CDR1 is MNHEY and CDR2 SMNVEV (reference sequence). V was shortened by 5 bases and J by 8 bases, with 18 bases between the two germline ends. This CDR3 comprises 14 residues. The CDR3 here is CASSPWASSAGYTF. DNA of the CDR3: TGTGCCAGCAGTCCCTGGGCCTCCTCCGCGGGCTACACCTTC.

This clone was picked up one time. V gene TRBV5-5 combines with J gene TRBJ1-1; D not certain. Germline V gives CDR1 SGHKS, CDR2 YYEKEE (reference sequence). This CDR3 has 15 amino acids. V was shortened by 1 base and J by 0 bases, with 10 bases between the two germline ends. CDR3 residues: CASSLYFSMNTEAFF. The CDR3 bases are TGTGCCAGCAGCTTGTACTTTAGTATGAACACTGAAGCTTTCTTT.

V and J are TRBV7-9 and TRBJ2-1, with D perhaps TRBD2 (5 bases). CDR1 and CDR2 from the germline V gene are SEHNR and FQNEAQ (reference sequence). Trimming shortened V by 1 base and J by 12 bases, and 10 bases separated the two germline ends. This CDR3 spans 12 amino acids. The DNA of the CDR3 is TGTGCCAGCAGCTTAGAAGCAGGAGGGCAGTTCTTC. Its protein product is CASSLEAGGQFF.

This clone has only a few counts. The chain has TRBV11-3 and TRBJ2-2; TRBD1 is a possible D gene (6 bases). This CDR3 is 15 amino acids long. V lost 4 bases, J lost 5 bases, and 14 bases lay in between. In germline, CDR1 is SGHNT, CDR2 YENEEA. This CDR3 reads CASSSTGQSTGELFF. In DNA form, the CDR3 reads TGTGCCAGCAGCTCCACCGGACAGTCGACCGGGGAGCTGTTTTTT.

The chain has TRBV19 and TRBJ2-1; TRBD2 matches at 7 bases. CDR1 is LNHDA and CDR2 is SQIVND in the germline V gene (reference sequence). The CDR3 contains 14 residues. J was trimmed by 4 bases and V by 6 bases; bases with no gene match: 6. In nucleotides, the CDR3 is TGTGCCAGTAGCCTACGGGGGGATTACAATGAGCAGTTCTTC. This translates into CASSLRGDYNEQFF.

V usage is TRBV29-1 and J usage is TRBJ1-2; no clear D. There are 13 residues in the CDR3. V gave up 0 bases and J gave up 6 bases, with 11 bases separating them. Germline V gives CDR1 SQVTM, CDR2 ANQGSEA. In DNA form, the CDR3 reads TGCAGCGTTGAAGACGGTGGAGTTGATGGCTACACCTTC. This sequence encodes CSVEDGGVDGYTF.

This clone appeared once. The chain combines TRBV5-4 with TRBJ1-3; 9 nucleotides align to TRBD1. Germline CDR1 SGHNT, CDR2 YYREEE (reference sequence). The ends lost 3 bases at V and 0 bases at J; junction bases unmatched: 4. This CDR3 contains 16 residues. The CDR3 sequence: CASSSGQGGSGNTIYF. Written as DNA, the CDR3 is TGTGCCAGCAGCTCGGGACAGGGTGGCTCTGGAAACACCATATATTTT.

This chain uses TRBV7-2 with TRBJ1-6; D might be TRBD1 (6 bases). Germline CDR1 is SGHTA and CDR2 is FQGNSA. This CDR3 has 16 residues. Trimming stripped 1 base from V and 3 bases from J, with 10 bases between. The DNA for the CDR3 is TGTGCCAGCAGCTTAGACTCGACAGGCTATAATTCACCCCTCCACTTT. Encoded protein: CASSLDSTGYNSPLHF.

The J gene is TRBJ2-5, the V gene TRBV18; 8 bases are a match to TRBD2. With V trimmed by 3 bases and J by 5 bases, 5 bases remained unmatched. Germline CDR1 reads KGHSH; CDR2 reads LQKENI. This CDR3 has 14 residues. The CDR3 coding sequence is TGTGCCAGCTCACCGACTAGCGCCAGGGAGACCCAGTACTTC. This codes for CASSPTSARETQYF. Full variable domain (missing parts from reference TRBV18 and TRBJ2-5): NAGVMQNPRHLVRRRGQEARLRCSPMKGHSHVYWYRQLPEEGLKFMVYLQKENIIDESGMPKERFSAEFPKEGPSILRIQQVVRGDSAAYFCASSPTSARETQYFGPGTRLLVL.